One sample yielded the 8 T cell receptor beta chains listed below, sequenced in a study of cytomegalovirus exposure and HLA in healthy donors. The PCR was carried out with 60 Vbeta primers and 13 Jbeta primers. Sequencing used immunoSEQ multiplex PCR; TCRdb keeps in-frame clones, though not all of them. Of 210,000 or so clones listed, 70% to 85% were seen once; the top ten hold 0.5% to 0.7%. The material sequenced was PBMCs. Source of these receptors: a woman in her forties in good health and CMV-seronegative.

V gene TRBV7-9 combines with J gene TRBJ1-5; D remains unclear. Germline CDR1 and CDR2: SEHNR and FQNEAQ (reference sequence). CDR3 length: 15 amino acids. Between the trimmed V and J ends, which lost 4 bases and 10 bases, there was a span of 20 bases. The CDR3 sequence is CASSSLGDRLGPQHF. The CDR3 region has the DNA TGTGCCAGCAGCTCCCTAGGAGACCGTCTTGGCCCCCAGCATTTT.

The gene calls are TRBV7-9 and TRBJ2-5; D may be TRBD1 (5 bases). The DNA end lines up better with TRBJ2-7; the J call may be wrong. CDR1 and CDR2 (germline): SEHNR, FQNEAQ (reference sequence). The CDR3 extends over 14 amino acids. The CDR3 coding sequence is TGTGCCAGCAGCTTAGGGCAGGGTTTAAACGAGCAGTACTTC. Its translation is CASSLGQGLNEQYF.

The chain couples TRBV19 to TRBJ1-2; D possibly corresponds to TRBD1 (5 bases). CDR3 size: 11 residues. V lost 5 bases and J lost 8, with 9 bases in between. The germline gives CDR1 LNHDA, CDR2 SQIVND (reference sequence). In nucleotides, the CDR3 is TGTGCCAGTAGTTGGAGGGGAGGCTACACCTTC. This gives the protein CASSWRGGYTF.

The J gene is TRBJ1-5, the V gene TRBV6-5; TRBD1 agrees at 8 bases. The CDR3 runs to 15 residues. The germline gives CDR1 MNHEY, CDR2 SVGAGI. With 7 bases clipped from V and 6 bases from J, the junction kept 11 bases outside the gene matches. The CDR3 spells CASKKGQGGGQPQHF. DNA for the CDR3: TGTGCCAGCAAAAAAGGACAGGGTGGGGGTCAGCCCCAGCATTTT.

The chain uses TRBV27 and TRBJ1-5; D not certain. Germline CDR1 is MNHEY and CDR2 is SMNVEV (reference sequence). V was trimmed by 6 bases and J by 5 bases, leaving 11 bases between them. There are 13 residues in the CDR3. The CDR3 region has the DNA TGTGCCAGCAGCGGAGGGCTGTATCAGCCCCAGCATTTT. Translation: CASSGGLYQPQHF.

The chain uses TRBV28 and TRBJ2-7; TRBD1 agrees at 7 bases. Germline CDR1 is MDHEN and CDR2 is SYDVKM. Germline trimming cut 7 bases from V and 0 bases from J; bases unmatched to any gene: 9. The CDR3 length is 15 residues. This chain's CDR3 is CASTPQGSISYEQYF. The CDR3 DNA follows: TGTGCCAGCACCCCACAGGGGTCCATCTCCTACGAGCAGTACTTC.

The gene calls are TRBV20-1 and TRBJ1-1, with a possible D match to TRBD1 (5 bases). The CDR3 is 11 residues long. V was clipped by 2 bases and J by 12 bases, with 13 bases between them. CDR1 is DFQATT, CDR2 SNEGSKA, per germline (reference sequence). CDR3 sequence reads: CSARSSGGSFF. In nucleotides, the CDR3 is TGCAGTGCTAGATCATCCGGGGGTTCTTTCTTT.

This clone was seen just once. The chain links TRBV7-2 to TRBJ2-3; the match to TRBD1 covers 9 bases. This CDR3 region has 16 residues. Germline values: CDR1 SGHTA, CDR2 FQGNSA. J lost 4 bases, V lost 2 bases, and 7 bases had no gene match. In DNA form, the CDR3 reads TGTGCCAGCAGCTTAACAGGGGGCGGCGGGTCAGATACGCAGTATTTT. Its translation is CASSLTGGGGSDTQYF.